The entry below gives a single TCR beta chain sequence along with its context. The CDR3 length is 12 residues. Germline V CDR1 and CDR2: MNHEY, SMNVEV (reference sequence). Trimming took 8 bases from V and 1 from J, leaving 3 bases between them. The protocol was immunoSEQ multiplex PCR, while the TCRdb copy is restricted to in-frame clones and leaves out a portion. The sample records fewer than 500,000 clones, 90% being singletons. The data are from a study of control samples from healthy donors and cancer patients. The sequenced material came from PBMCs. The receptor's source is a man aged 35 to 55 with head and neck cancer. This chain connects TRBV27 to TRBJ2-6; D not certain. The CDR3 DNA sequence: TGTGCCAGCGGATCTGGGGCCAACGTCCTGACTTTC. Amino acids: CASGSGANVLTF.